These T cell receptor beta chains were read from a single sample in a study of naive and memory T cell subsets. TCRdb used MiXCR to reprocess the UMI-ligation and nested PCR reads, holding one entry per CDR3 protein. The sample contains 20,000 to 25,000 distinct CDR3 sequences, 7% to 9% of which appear only once. The sample taken for sequencing was central memory CD8+ T cells from blood. The receptors here all came from a human donor in good health. Each CDR3 is given with its conserved first and last residue. D genes are given only for firm matches. For some rows the clone size is stated as once, few or many, or as a class when expanded; others skip it.

d_call clone_size j_call v_call cdr3_nt cdr3_aa
TRBD2 few TRBJ2-1 TRBV28 TGTGCCAGCAACCTTCTTCTAGCGGACTACAATGAGCAGTTCTTC CASNLLLADYNEQFF
TRBD1 many TRBJ2-5 TRBV6-5 TGTGCCAGCAGTCACGGACAGGGAAAGACCCAGTACTTC CASSHGQGKTQYF
TRBD1 NA TRBJ2-2 TRBV6-1 TGTGCCAGCAGTCACAGGGGAGAGGCCGGGGAGCTGTTTTTT CASSHRGEAGELFF
TRBD2 few TRBJ2-7 TRBV6-2/TRBV6-3 TGTGCCAGCAGTTACGGGACTAGCGGCTACGAGCAGTACTTC CASSYGTSGYEQYF
NA many TRBJ2-3 TRBV5-1 TGCGCCAGCGGGGGGAACAGAGCAGATACGCAGTATTTT CASGGNRADTQYF
NA NA TRBJ2-3 TRBV24-1 TGTGCCACCAGTGATTTTTCAGGGGAAGAGGGTCGAGTCACAGATACGCAGTATTTT CATSDFSGEEGRVTDTQYF
TRBD2 medium-sized TRBJ2-1 TRBV20-1 TGCAGTGCTAGAGATGTTTCACGGGAGGTACATGAGCAGTTCTTC CSARDVSREVHEQFF
TRBD2 NA TRBJ2-7 TRBV27 TGTGCCAGCAGTTTGATGAGACTAGCGGGGGCGGAGCAGTACTTC CASSLMRLAGAEQYF
TRBD2 many TRBJ2-4 TRBV28 TGTGCCAGCATTGGAACCGGGACTAGCGGGAGGATCGGCAAAAACATTCAGTACTTC CASIGTGTSGRIGKNIQYF
NA many TRBJ2-7 TRBV19 TGTGCCAGTAGTATCGGCCCGACCTACGAGCAGTACTTC CASSIGPTYEQYF
NA many TRBJ2-5 TRBV12-3/TRBV12-4 TGTGCCAGCAGTTTAACTAGTCGAGCCCAAGAGACCCAGTACTTC CASSLTSRAQETQYF
TRBD2 once TRBJ2-7 TRBV14 TGTGCCAGCAGCCAAGCCGGGACTAGCGGGACCTACGAGCAGTACTTC CASSQAGTSGTYEQYF
NA once TRBJ2-1 TRBV29-1 TGCGGCGTTGAATCCCTTATCAGACAGGAGGATGAGCAGTTCTTC CGVESLIRQEDEQFF
TRBD1 few TRBJ1-6 TRBV27 TGTGCCAGCAGTTCCGGGACAGGGGTGGGTTCACCCCTCCACTTT CASSSGTGVGSPLHF
NA many TRBJ1-3 TRBV6-6 TGTGCCAGCAGCTGGGACTCCTCTGGAAACACCATATATTTT CASSWDSSGNTIYF
NA many TRBJ2-7 TRBV20-1 TGCAGTGGACAGTTTAACTACGAGCAGTACTTC CSGQFNYEQYF
NA NA TRBJ2-3 TRBV5-8 TGTGCCAGCAGCTTAAGGCAGATCCTAGATACGCAGTATTTT CASSLRQILDTQYF
NA few TRBJ2-7 TRBV20-1 TGCAGTGCTAGAGATCTTCGTGCCTACGAGCAGTACTTC CSARDLRAYEQYF
NA many TRBJ1-1 TRBV29-1 TGCAGCGCCGACACCATGAACACTGAAGCTTTCTTT CSADTMNTEAFF
NA few TRBJ2-7 TRBV5-1 TGCGCCAGCAGCTTGTCTATTTCCTACGAGCAGTACTTC CASSLSISYEQYF
NA NA TRBJ2-2 TRBV24-1 TGTGCCACCAGTACGAGGGGGATTAGGGAGCTGTTTTTT CATSTRGIRELFF
TRBD1 many TRBJ2-1 TRBV7-2 TGTGCCAGCAACGACCTGGCCGGGACAGGGTTAGGTGAGCAGTTCTTC CASNDLAGTGLGEQFF
NA few TRBJ2-5 TRBV2 TGTCAGTCGGGACACCTCCAAGAGACCCAGTACTTC CQSGHLQETQYF